This entry lists 5 T cell receptor beta chains sequenced from one sample in a study of blood T cell repertoires in COVID-19. Profiling relied on immunoSEQ multiplex PCR, and the TCRdb table lists in-frame clones only, not all of them. The sample holds about 250,000 clones, about 85% seen once. Sample: peripheral blood. These receptors were collected from a human donor with COVID-19, enrolled during active disease. The donor label of this sample is uncertain.

The rearrangement joins TRBV27 to TRBJ2-7, with D perhaps matching TRBD2 (5 bases). This CDR3 is built from 16 residues. The germline V gene encodes CDR1 MNHEY and CDR2 SMNVEV (reference sequence). V lost 7 bases to trimming and J lost 1 base, with 20 bases between them. The CDR3 protein is CASTSVAGSPSYEQYF. The DNA of the CDR3 is TGTGCCAGCACCTCGGTGGCGGGTAGTCCATCCTACGAGCAGTACTTC.

The chain links TRBV7-2 to TRBJ1-5; 7 nucleotides match TRBD1. The V and J ends lost 2 bases and 9 bases, in that order; junction bases with no gene match: 10. In germline, CDR1 is SGHTA, CDR2 FQGNSA. The CDR3 is 15 residues long. The CDR3 sequence: CASSLIRDSLLPQHF. As DNA, the CDR3 is TGTGCCAGCAGCTTAATCCGGGACAGTCTTTTGCCCCAGCATTTT.

The CDR3 DNA follows: TGTGCCATCAGTGCCCTCGGGACAACTAGCTCCTACGAGCAGTACTTC. Residues: CAISALGTTSSYEQYF. The V gene is TRBV10-3, the J gene TRBJ2-7; TRBD1 might be the D (6 bases). The CDR3 loop spans 16 amino acids. Germline-derived CDR1 and CDR2 are ENHRY and SYGVKD. The V and J ends lost 4 bases and 0 bases respectively, with 16 bases between them.

The chain employs TRBV2 and TRBJ2-7; perhaps TRBD2 as D (7 bases). Trimming left V 7 bases short and J 1 base short, with 20 bases between. Germline-derived CDR1 and CDR2 are SNHLY and FYNNEI. The CDR3 is made up of 16 amino acids. The CDR3 nucleotides are TGTGCCAGCACCTCAAGGGGGAGGGCCACGTCCTACGAGCAGTACTTC. Translated: CASTSRGRATSYEQYF.

This sequence joins TRBV6-1 and TRBJ1-2, with a weak D call TRBD1 (6 bases). The CDR3 totals 12 residues. Germline CDR1 is MNHNS and CDR2 is SASEGT. Trimming removed 2 bases from V and 11 bases from J, with 12 bases in between. The CDR3 reads CASSEQTGLYTF. The CDR3 nucleotides are TGTGCCAGCAGTGAACAAACAGGGTTATACACCTTC.